Below, 27 T cell receptor beta chains from the same sample are listed, as sequenced in a study of cytomegalovirus exposure and HLA in healthy donors. Primers included in the PCR were 60 Vbeta and 13 Jbeta primers. The repertoire was sequenced with immunoSEQ multiplex PCR; TCRdb's copy has only in-frame clones and lacks some. In all, the sample yields roughly 53,000 clones. Sequencing input: PBMCs. The receptors stem from a man between 18 and 29 years old in good health and CMV-seropositive.

The genes are TRBV18 and TRBJ1-2, with D perhaps matching TRBD1 (5 bases). The CDR3 length is 12 residues. Germline V gene sequence: CDR1 KGHSH, CDR2 LQKENI. V lost 0 bases to trimming and J lost 9 bases, with 8 bases between them. The CDR3 loop reads CASSPPGGSYTF. In DNA, the CDR3 is TGTGCCAGCTCACCACCCGGGGGGAGCTACACCTTC.

J is TRBJ1-5 and V is TRBV4-1; D is unclear. V was pared by 4 bases and J by 5 bases, with 9 bases between. Per germline, CDR1 MGHRA and CDR2 YSYEKL. The CDR3 length is 13 residues. CDR3 bases: TGCGCCAGCAGCCGTTGGAGGGATCAGCCCCAGCATTTT. The encoded protein is CASSRWRDQPQHF.

V is TRBV9 and J is TRBJ1-3, with 8 bases lining up with TRBD1. The CDR3 is 15 residues long. V was clipped by 0 bases and J by 7 bases; unmatched bases: 6. CDR1 and CDR2 from the germline V gene are SGDLS and YYNGEE. The CDR3 is CASSVGTGKGNTIYF. CDR3 DNA sequence: TGTGCCAGCAGCGTAGGGACAGGGAAGGGTAACACCATATATTTT.

The V call is TRBV15, the J call TRBJ2-7; 9 bases align to TRBD2. The CDR3 sequence is 16 residues long. Trimming cost V 1 base and J 2 bases; bases outside gene matches: 6. From germline, CDR1 is LNHNV and CDR2 YYDKDF (reference sequence). The CDR3 DNA follows: TGTGCCACCAGCAGAGGGGGGTCTAGCGGGGCCTACGAGCAGTACTTC. Its translation: CATSRGGSSGAYEQYF.

V and J are TRBV2 and TRBJ1-2; 7 bases fit TRBD1. The CDR3 totals 15 residues. Losses at the gene ends were 7 bases for V and 0 bases for J; bases not matched to a gene: 8. CDR1 is SNHLY, CDR2 FYNNEI, per germline. DNA for the CDR3: TGTGCCAGCATTGTAGGAAGGGGGCCTAACTATGGCTACACCTTC. Translation gives CASIVGRGPNYGYTF.

The rearrangement joins TRBV7-6 to TRBJ2-5; D is uncertain. The ends were cut back, 11 bases at V and 5 bases at J, with 18 bases in the middle. CDR1 and CDR2 from the germline V gene are SGHVS and FNYEAQ. This CDR3 comprises 13 residues. CDR3 in amino acids: CAGQTQSKETQYF. For the CDR3, the DNA is TGTGCCGGGCAGACACAGTCAAAGGAGACCCAGTACTTC.

V usage is TRBV4-1 and J usage is TRBJ2-5; D is unresolved. The V end was cut by 4 bases, the J end by 5 bases, with 11 bases between. Per germline, CDR1 MGHRA and CDR2 YSYEKL. This CDR3 is 13 amino acids long. CDR3 region: CASSPASSETQYF. The DNA for the CDR3 is TGCGCCAGCAGCCCAGCTAGTAGTGAGACCCAGTACTTC.

As concerns this clone: This same CDR3 is encoded by further DNA sequences in the sample. DNA for the CDR3: TGTGCCAGCTCGCGGGGCGGAGATCAGCCCCAGCATTTT. Translating it yields CASSRGGDQPQHF. This chain joins TRBV18 and TRBJ1-5, with D perhaps matching TRBD1 (5 bases). The length of the CDR3 is 13 residues. In germline, CDR1 is KGHSH, CDR2 LQKENI. Trimming left V 6 bases short and J 5 bases short, with 11 bases between.

This sequence joins TRBV11-3 and TRBJ2-7, with TRBD2 as a possible D gene (6 bases). Trimming removed 5 bases from V and 3 bases from J, with 14 bases in between. This CDR3 has 14 residues. CDR1 and CDR2 (germline): SGHNT, YENEEA. The CDR3 nucleotides read TGTGCCAGCAGCCCGGGACTCCGAAACTACGAGCAGTACTTC. Translated: CASSPGLRNYEQYF.

The rearrangement links TRBV19 to TRBJ1-3, with D possibly matching TRBD1 (6 bases). The germline V gene encodes CDR1 LNHDA and CDR2 SQIVND (reference sequence). V lost 3 bases to trimming and J lost 0 bases, with 9 bases between them. This CDR3 has 15 residues. In DNA form, the CDR3 reads TGTGCCAGTAGTATGCGGGGGGCCTCTGGAAACACCATATATTTT. Translating it yields CASSMRGASGNTIYF.

The J gene is TRBJ1-2, the V gene TRBV29-1; 11 bases are shared with TRBD1. The V and J ends lost 6 bases and 6 bases, in that order; junction bases with no gene match: 12. Per the germline V gene, CDR1 is SQVTM and CDR2 is ANQGSEA. The CDR3 loop spans 15 amino acids. The CDR3, as DNA: TGCAGCGTAGGATCGAGTTGGGGACAGGGGGATGGCTACACCTTC. This encodes CSVGSSWGQGDGYTF.

This chain connects TRBV5-6 to TRBJ1-2; perhaps TRBD1 as D (5 bases). The CDR3 spans 13 residues. Germline CDR1 SGHDT, CDR2 YYEEEE. Trimming pared 3 bases from V and 3 bases from J, leaving 9 bases between. As DNA, the CDR3 is TGTGCCAGCAGCTGGGGGGGGGACTATGGCTACACCTTC. Protein sequence: CASSWGGDYGYTF.

The rearrangement joins TRBV11-2 to TRBJ2-4; a possible D gene is TRBD2 (5 bases). The CDR3 is made up of 15 amino acids. V was pared by 1 base and J by 0 bases, with 7 bases between. Germline lookup yields CDR1 SGHAT and CDR2 FQNNGV. The CDR3 protein is CASSLGAGAKNIQYF. For the CDR3, the DNA is TGTGCCAGCAGCTTAGGGGCGGGAGCCAAAAACATTCAGTACTTC. The full variable domain, with the rest looked up from reference TRBV11-2 and TRBJ2-4, is EAGVAQSPRYKIIEKRQSVAFWCNPISGHATLYWYQQILGQGPKLLIQFQNNGVVDDSQLPKDRFSAERLKGVDSTLKIQPAKLEDSAVYLCASSLGAGAKNIQYFGAGTRLSVL.

The chain recombines TRBV10-3 with TRBJ1-5; no reliable D call. The CDR3 covers 14 residues. Trimming pared 2 bases from V and 0 bases from J, leaving 5 bases between. Germline CDR1 and CDR2: ENHRY and SYGVKD. CDR3 loop: CAISENNSNQPQHF. As DNA, the CDR3 is TGTGCCATCAGTGAGAACAATAGCAATCAGCCCCAGCATTTT.

The chain links TRBV7-2 to TRBJ2-5, with D uncertain. CDR1 and CDR2 (germline): SGHTA, FQGNSA. The CDR3 length is 11 residues. V gave up 4 bases and J gave up 5 bases, with 5 bases separating them. CDR3 DNA sequence: TGTGCCAGCAGCTCCAGTGAGACCCAGTACTTC. This codes for CASSSSETQYF.

The chain is built from TRBV28 and TRBJ2-3, with D possibly matching TRBD1 (7 bases). The CDR3 totals 14 residues. Germline lookup yields CDR1 MDHEN and CDR2 SYDVKM. Trimming pared 6 bases from V and 2 bases from J, leaving 12 bases between. The CDR3 sequence is CASRRDSYTDTQYF. The CDR3 nucleotides read TGTGCCAGCAGGCGGGACAGTTACACAGATACGCAGTATTTT.

The chain carries TRBV29-1 and TRBJ2-7, with 8 positions matching TRBD1. The trim removed 4 bases at V and 0 bases at J, leaving 2 bases unmatched. The CDR3 covers 13 residues. Germline assignment: CDR1 SQVTM and CDR2 ANQGSEA. This chain's CDR3 is CSVATGASYEQYF. The CDR3 coding sequence is TGCAGCGTTGCGACAGGGGCCTCCTACGAGCAGTACTTC.

V and J are TRBV28 and TRBJ2-7; no reliable D call. Per germline, CDR1 MDHEN and CDR2 SYDVKM. The CDR3 has 11 amino acids. Trimming stripped 7 bases from V and 2 bases from J, with 6 bases between. CDR3 region: CASNQAYEQYF. CDR3 nucleotides: TGTGCCAGCAATCAGGCCTACGAGCAGTACTTC.

The CDR3 nucleotides are TGTGCCAGCAGTTCCGGGACAGGGTTATACGAGCAGTACTTC. This sequence encodes CASSSGTGLYEQYF. The genes are TRBV6-5 and TRBJ2-7; 9 positions agree with TRBD1. J gave up 4 bases and V 4 bases, and 5 bases lay outside the gene matches. Germline CDR1 MNHEY, CDR2 SVGAGI. This CDR3 contains 14 residues.

J is TRBJ1-4 and V is TRBV4-1; no clear D gene. Germline assignment: CDR1 MGHRA and CDR2 YSYEKL. V was trimmed by 8 bases and J by 8 bases, leaving 18 bases between them. The CDR3 consists of 14 residues. CDR3 coding DNA: TGCGCCAGCTCCCCCCGACACGCCCGAGAAAAACTGTTTTTT. This translates into CASSPRHAREKLFF.

V and J are TRBV5-5 and TRBJ2-7; possibly TRBD2 for D (6 bases). The CDR3 runs 14 residues. V shed 6 bases and J shed 0 bases, with 13 bases lying between them. The germline V gene has CDR1 SGHKS and CDR2 YYEKEE (reference sequence). CDR3 sequence: CASNRAGSSYEQYF. For the CDR3, the DNA is TGTGCCAGCAATAGGGCGGGGAGCTCCTACGAGCAGTACTTC.

The chain carries TRBV6-5 and TRBJ1-2; 9 nucleotides line up with TRBD1. V lost 6 bases to trimming and J lost 5 bases; unmatched junction nucleotides: 7. The CDR3 is 14 residues long. CDR1 MNHEY and CDR2 SVGAGI come from the germline V gene. CDR3: CASRPGTGQYGYTF. The CDR3 coding sequence is TGTGCCAGCAGACCCGGGACAGGGCAATATGGCTACACCTTC.

V gene TRBV5-1 combines with J gene TRBJ2-3; TRBD1 might be the D (6 bases). The germline CDR1 and CDR2 sequences are SGHRS and YFSETQ. Trimming cost V 1 base and J 2 bases, with 14 bases left between them. The CDR3 has 16 amino acids. CDR3 nucleotide sequence: TGCGCCAGCAGCTTGATCGGACAGTTCCTCACAGATACGCAGTATTTT. This codes for CASSLIGQFLTDTQYF.

The CDR3 is CASGTGLRTEAFF. The DNA of the CDR3 is TGTGCCAGCGGGACAGGGTTGCGCACTGAAGCTTTCTTT. V is TRBV2 and J is TRBJ1-1; TRBD1 aligns across 9 bases. The V and J ends lost 8 bases and 4 bases, in that order; junction bases with no gene match: 5. The CDR3 runs to 13 residues. CDR1 SNHLY and CDR2 FYNNEI come from the germline V gene.

This sequence joins TRBV18 and TRBJ1-1, with 7 bases fitting TRBD1. The trim removed 3 bases at V and 0 bases at J, leaving 7 bases unmatched. Germline V CDR1 and CDR2: KGHSH, LQKENI. The CDR3 spans 16 residues. The CDR3 sequence: CASSPTTGRMNTEAFF. CDR3 sequence (DNA): TGTGCCAGCTCACCGACGACAGGGCGCATGAACACTGAAGCTTTCTTT.

This chain joins TRBV5-4 and TRBJ2-6, with D maybe TRBD1 (5 bases). V was clipped by 0 bases and J by 0 bases, with 16 bases between them. CDR3 length: 19 residues. Germline CDR1 SGHNT, CDR2 YYREEE (reference sequence). The CDR3 is CASSLGVWTRTSGANVLTF. CDR3 bases: TGTGCCAGCAGCTTGGGGGTTTGGACACGTACCTCTGGGGCCAACGTCCTGACTTTC.

This chain connects TRBV30 to TRBJ1-1, with 7 bases matching TRBD1. Unmatched junction bases numbered 12, after V lost 4 bases and J lost 1 base. This CDR3 has 16 amino acids. The V gene's germline CDR1 is GTSNPN and CDR2 SVGIG (reference sequence). DNA for the CDR3: TGTGCCTGGATGGCGATCTTGGACAGGACGAACACTGAAGCTTTCTTT. Translated: CAWMAILDRTNTEAFF.